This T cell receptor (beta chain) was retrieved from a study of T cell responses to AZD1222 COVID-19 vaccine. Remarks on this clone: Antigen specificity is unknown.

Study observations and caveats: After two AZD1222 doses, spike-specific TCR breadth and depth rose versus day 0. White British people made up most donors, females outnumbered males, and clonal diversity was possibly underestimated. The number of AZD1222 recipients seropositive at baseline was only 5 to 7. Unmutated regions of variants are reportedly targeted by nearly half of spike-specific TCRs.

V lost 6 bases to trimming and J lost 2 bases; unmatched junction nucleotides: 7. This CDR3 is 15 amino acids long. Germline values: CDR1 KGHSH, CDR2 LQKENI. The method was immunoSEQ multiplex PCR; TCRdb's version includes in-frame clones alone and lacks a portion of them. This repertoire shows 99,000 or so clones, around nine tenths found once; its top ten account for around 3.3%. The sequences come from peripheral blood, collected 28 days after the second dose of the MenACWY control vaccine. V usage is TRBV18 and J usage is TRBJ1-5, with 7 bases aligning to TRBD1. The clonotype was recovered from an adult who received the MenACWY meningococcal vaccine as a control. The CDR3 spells CASSRTGGGNQPQHF. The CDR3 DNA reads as TGTGCCAGCTCCCGGACAGGAGGGGGCAATCAGCCCCAGCATTTT.